Given below is one T cell receptor (beta chain) in context. Antigen unknown. This specimen comes from a study of T cell responses to AZD1222 COVID-19 vaccine. Whole-study results and caveats: Across the whole spike, CD4 TCRs peaked at regions 160-218 and 743-854. Recipients of two AZD1222 doses showed rising Spike-specific TCR breadth and depth.

Assay: immunoSEQ multiplex PCR; the TCRdb copy retains only in-frame clones and omits some. The sample carries around 270,000 clones, almost 95% recorded once. Whether given at about 4 or about 12 weeks, second doses were pooled. CDR3 length: 14 residues. Germline CDR1 reads MNHEY; CDR2 reads SVGEGT. Trimming shortened V by 2 bases and J by 7 bases, and 12 bases separated the two germline ends. The chain is built from TRBV6-2 or TRBV6-3 and TRBJ1-5; no reliable D call. This TCR was sampled from an adult who received the AZD1222 COVID-19 vaccine. Sequenced material: peripheral blood, taken 28 days after the second AZD1222 dose. CDR3: CASSYRAAGQPQHF. CDR3 nucleotides: TGTGCCAGCAGTTACAGGGCAGCCGGGCAGCCCCAGCATTTT.